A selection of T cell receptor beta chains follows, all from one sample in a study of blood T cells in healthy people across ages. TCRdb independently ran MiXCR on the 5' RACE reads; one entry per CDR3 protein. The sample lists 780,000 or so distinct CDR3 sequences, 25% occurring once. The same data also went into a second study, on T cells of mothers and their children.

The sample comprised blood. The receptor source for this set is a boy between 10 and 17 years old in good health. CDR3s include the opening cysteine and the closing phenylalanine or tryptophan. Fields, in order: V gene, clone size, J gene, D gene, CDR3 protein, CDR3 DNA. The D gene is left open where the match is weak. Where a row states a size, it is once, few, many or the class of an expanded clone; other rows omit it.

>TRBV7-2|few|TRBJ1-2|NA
CASSTRRGESSGYTF
TGTGCCAGCAGCACGAGACGGGGGGAATCGAGCGGCTACACCTTC
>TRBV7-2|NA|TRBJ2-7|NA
CASSSGHQYF
TGTGCCAGCAGCTCGGGACACCAGTACTTC
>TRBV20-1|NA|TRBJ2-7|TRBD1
CSARDNTGTGGHEQYF
TGCAGTGCTAGAGATAACACCGGGACAGGGGGTCACGAGCAGTACTTC
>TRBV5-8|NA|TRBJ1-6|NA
CASSLGSDRSNSPLHF
TGTGCCAGCAGCTTGGGGTCTGACAGGTCAAATTCACCCCTCCACTTT
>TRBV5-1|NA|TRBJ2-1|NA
CASSTAQGDEQFF
TGCGCCAGCAGCACAGCACAGGGAGACGAGCAGTTCTTC
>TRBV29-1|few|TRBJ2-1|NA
CSVVANEQFF
TGCAGCGTTGTTGCGAATGAGCAGTTCTTC
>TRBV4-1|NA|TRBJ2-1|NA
CASSVGTVSVDNEQFF
TGCGCCAGCAGCGTAGGGACGGTTAGCGTAGACAATGAGCAGTTCTTC
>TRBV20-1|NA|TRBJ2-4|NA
CSASSRGQLAKNIQYF
TGCAGTGCTAGTTCACGTGGCCAGCTAGCCAAAAACATTCAGTACTTC
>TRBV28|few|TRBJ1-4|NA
CASSTLRKGGANEKLFF
TGTGCCAGCAGTACCCTTCGGAAGGGAGGAGCTAATGAAAAACTGTTTTTT
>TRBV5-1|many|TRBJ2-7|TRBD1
CASSSTGQIGNEQYF
TGCGCCAGCAGCTCAACGGGACAGATCGGTAACGAGCAGTACTTC
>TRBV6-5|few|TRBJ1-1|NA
CASRAVLANTEAFF
TGTGCCAGCAGGGCCGTCCTAGCGAACACTGAAGCTTTCTTT
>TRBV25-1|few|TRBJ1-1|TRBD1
CASSDTAWDSLRDTEAFF
TGTGCCAGCAGTGACACCGCATGGGACAGCCTTAGAGACACTGAAGCTTTCTTT
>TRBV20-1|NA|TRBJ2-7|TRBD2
CSAREGTSGSYEQYF
TGCAGTGCTAGAGAGGGAACTAGCGGGAGTTACGAGCAGTACTTC
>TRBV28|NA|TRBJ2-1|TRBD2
CASSPVYSGRVVYNEQFF
TGTGCCAGCAGCCCCGTCTATAGCGGGAGGGTTGTCTACAATGAGCAGTTCTTC
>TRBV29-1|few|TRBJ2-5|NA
CSVVTRYQETQYF
TGCAGCGTTGTAACCAGGTACCAAGAGACCCAGTACTTC
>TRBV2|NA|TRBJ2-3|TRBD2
CASSWIAGSTDTQYF
TGTGCCAGCAGTTGGATAGCGGGAAGCACAGATACGCAGTATTTT
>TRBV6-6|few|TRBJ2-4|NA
CASSYGQKNIQYF
TGTGCCAGCAGTTACGGTCAGAAAAACATTCAGTACTTC
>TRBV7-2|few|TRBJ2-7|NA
CASSPARSSYEQYF
TGTGCCAGCAGCCCCGCCCGGAGCTCCTACGAGCAGTACTTC
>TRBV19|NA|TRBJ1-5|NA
CASSRRQANQPQHF
TGTGCCAGTAGTAGACGACAGGCCAATCAGCCCCAGCATTTT
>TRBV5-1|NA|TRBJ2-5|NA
CASSLGNPQETQYF
TGCGCCAGCAGCTTAGGCAACCCCCAAGAGACCCAGTACTTC
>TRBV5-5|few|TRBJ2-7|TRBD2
CASSLSVSGSYEQYF
TGTGCCAGCAGCCTGTCCGTTAGCGGGAGCTACGAGCAGTACTTC
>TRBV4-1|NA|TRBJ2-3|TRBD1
CASSQPGQHKDTQYF
TGCGCCAGCAGCCAACCGGGACAGCACAAAGATACGCAGTATTTT
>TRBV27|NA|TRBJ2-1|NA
CASSYSPGNNEQFF
TGTGCCAGCAGCTACTCCCCAGGAAACAATGAGCAGTTCTTC
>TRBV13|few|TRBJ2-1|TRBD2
CASRRAGEVRYNEQFF
TGTGCCAGCAGGCGGGCGGGGGAGGTCCGCTACAATGAGCAGTTCTTC
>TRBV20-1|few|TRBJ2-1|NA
CSARDRRRGYNEQFF
TGCAGTGCTAGAGATCGCCGGCGGGGATACAATGAGCAGTTCTTC
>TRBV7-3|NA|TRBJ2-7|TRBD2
CASSWLAGEAYEQYF
TGTGCCAGCAGCTGGCTAGCGGGAGAGGCCTACGAGCAGTACTTC
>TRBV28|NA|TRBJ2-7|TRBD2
CASSGSGGAIEQYF
TGTGCCAGCAGTGGTAGCGGGGGGGCCATCGAGCAGTACTTC
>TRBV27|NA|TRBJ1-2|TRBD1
CASSPARDRGLGGYTF
TGTGCCAGCAGTCCTGCTCGGGACAGGGGGCTTGGCGGCTACACCTTC
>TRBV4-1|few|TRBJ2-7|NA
CASSHSYATEYEQYF
TGCGCCAGCAGCCATTCCTACGCGACGGAGTACGAGCAGTACTTC